The sequence of this TCR beta chain was determined in a study of T cells in Graves' hyperthyroidism and ophthalmopathy (dated by TCRdb to between 2018 and 2021). Regarding the study in general: Peripheral blood was collected at initial diagnosis, before any treatment. The paper describes TCR Vbeta CDR3 sequencing of about 140 peripheral blood samples, made up of 40 to 45 ophthalmopathy patients, roughly 72 hyperthyroidism patients and roughly 17 progressor patients. In addition, the study compared T-cell repertoires in thyroid tissue and in blood from six Graves' hyperthyroidism patients. After blood sampling, hyperthyroidism patients were treated with methimazole at a starting dose of 30 mg daily, and ophthalmopathy patients were treated with high-dose intravenous methylprednisolone. The 100 discovery patients were randomly split 7:3 into training and test sets. An independent validation cohort of around 19 hyperthyroidism patients and some 15 patients who later progressed to ophthalmopathy tested prospective prediction of ophthalmopathy. A discovery cohort of approximately 97 patients, 43 with Graves' ophthalmopathy and under 60 with stable Graves' hyperthyroidism, was used to find distinguishing TCR V-J signatures.

The paper's findings and limits, for the study overall: Most expanded thyroid clonotypes (frequency above 0.001) were also found in blood, which suggests that blood repertoires may mirror thyroid immune responses. No statistical method was used to fix the sample size in advance, and group allocation was not hidden from the investigators. Ophthalmopathy was separated from stable hyperthyroidism by a 13 V-J signature model, with over 85% sensitivity and about 81% specificity obtained in cross-validation and 80%/75% obtained in testing. In validation, the model predicted progression to ophthalmopathy a median of roughly 6.1 months before onset, with 65% to 71% sensitivity and more than 72% specificity.

In the ophthalmopathy patients, disease was moderately to severely active, with a Clinical Activity Score of 3 or more, a NOSPECS grade of 4 or more, and a duration of less than 3 months. Any patient with an uncontrolled infection, another autoimmune disease, pregnancy or lactation was excluded. Clinical symptoms, serum thyroxine and TRAb, thyroid ultrasound, and orbital computed tomography formed the basis for the diagnoses. PBMCs were isolated from 7.5 to 10 ml of fresh peripheral blood by Ficoll-Paque density gradient centrifugation. Total RNA was extracted using Trizol reagent, and RNA quality was assessed on an Agilent 2100 Bioanalyzer. CDR1 and CDR2 (KGHSY, FQNENV) derive from the germline V gene. The CDR3 holds 16 amino acids from the cysteine to the phenylalanine. Only the CDR3 portion is preserved as DNA: 48 bases, with reading frame beginning at the first base. Germline trimming amounts to 4 bases on V and 6 bases on J, with 5 as the count of junction bases outside the gene matches.

This clonotype was found many times. There is no known antigen for this receptor. Base quality data are lacking; no much larger clone is found one base away. The TCR beta CDR3 regions were amplified from the RNA transcripts. For the first round of RT-PCR on the TCR CDR3, the HTBI primer set was used together with the Qiagen OneStep RT-PCR kit. The libraries were constructed in a second round of multiplex PCR and then size-selected and purified. The libraries were sequenced on an Illumina HiSeq2000 using paired-end 100 bp reads. The paper's processing steps were these. SOAPnuke was used to process the raw data, with reads discarded if the reads contained adapters or uncalled bases, had a mean Phred below 15, or lacked an exact constant-primer or identifier match. COPE v1.2.5 was used to merge the high-quality paired reads, and each unique nucleotide sequence was defined as a clonotype. Clonotypes were aligned to IMGT TRBV, TRBD and TRBJ reference segments using MiTCR v1.1. Analysis was restricted to V-J combinations with a frequency above 0.0001, which covered just over 98% of repertoires. The TCS score was defined as F50 (clonal expansion) divided by E x V (chaos), with BLOSUM62-based TCRdist calculated between CDR3 peptides within each V-J. Welch's t-statistics and random forest reduced some 510 V-J features to some 14, which were used in a naive Bayes classifier (R e1071). TCRdb reran the public reads through fastp at Q25 and MiXCR, keeping productive beta chains. Each CDR3 protein appears once, grouped with its most common genes and DNA. These V and J calls originate from TCRdb's pipeline instead of the authors' own analysis. Recorded for this sample are hundreds of thousands of distinct CDR3 sequences; roughly 14% of them occurred a single time. In total, the top ten clones hold under 15% of the sample.

Material for sequencing was blood. This clonotype was obtained from a man between 18 and 35 years old with Graves' ophthalmopathy. This chain joins TRBV16 to TRBJ2-1, with 14 middle bases fitting TRBD2. The encoded CDR3 is CASSPLGLAGGNEQFF. The DNA reads TGTGCCAGCAGCCCCCTCGGACTAGCGGGGGGCAATGAGCAGTTCTTC.